The rows below give T cell receptor beta chains drawn from one sample of a study of CD8 T cells in ankylosing spondylitis. TCRdb itself ran the 5' RACE reads through MiXCR, one entry per CDR3 protein. This table has 150,000 to 200,000 distinct CDR3 sequences, roughly 34% appearing once. Sequencing was done on a sample of synovial fluid, either unsorted or a sorted T cell fraction (not recorded which). The receptor source for this set is a male donor with ankylosing spondylitis. Both conserved end residues are part of each CDR3. Fields, in order: J gene, clone size, V gene, D gene, CDR3 protein, CDR3 DNA. D genes are given only for firm matches. The size field is filled for only some rows; it gives once, few, many or a size class.

TRBJ2-7 few TRBV7-9 TRBD1 CASSYRGEGYEQYF TGTGCCAGCAGCTACAGGGGAGAGGGCTACGAGCAGTACTTC
TRBJ1-5 - TRBV28 - CASLGGGREGQPQHF TGTGCCAGCCTCGGCGGGGGAAGGGAAGGGCAGCCCCAGCATTTT
TRBJ2-1 - TRBV11-3 - CASSPGRGSHNEQFF TGTGCCAGCAGCCCCGGCAGAGGGAGCCACAATGAGCAGTTCTTC
TRBJ1-1 - TRBV19 - CASSIVSGPNTEAFF TGTGCCAGTAGTATAGTTTCAGGTCCCAACACTGAAGCTTTCTTT
TRBJ2-5 few TRBV20-1 - CSARNLETQYF TGCAGTGCTAGAAACTTGGAGACCCAGTACTTC
TRBJ1-3 - TRBV5-1 TRBD1 CASSEQGAGGNTIYF TGCGCCAGCAGCGAACAGGGGGCAGGTGGAAACACCATATATTTT
TRBJ2-3 - TRBV12-3/TRBV12-4 TRBD2 CASSLAQGLAGFTDTQYF TGTGCCAGCAGTTTAGCCCAGGGACTAGCGGGATTCACAGATACGCAGTATTTT
TRBJ2-1 few TRBV15 - CASSPAWGSSYNEQFF TGTGCCAGCTCCCCTGCCTGGGGGAGCTCCTACAATGAGCAGTTCTTC
TRBJ2-3 many TRBV7-7 - CASSLAQLDTQYF TGTGCCAGCAGCTTAGCTCAGCTAGATACGCAGTATTTT
TRBJ2-7 - TRBV10-3 TRBD2 CAISTLAGGISSYEQYF TGTGCCATCAGTACACTAGCGGGAGGGATAAGCTCCTACGAGCAGTACTTC
TRBJ2-7 many TRBV28 - CASSLRRSYYEQYF TGTGCCAGCAGTTTAAGGAGAAGCTACTACGAGCAGTACTTC
TRBJ2-1 few TRBV20-1 - CSADGDNNEQFF TGCAGTGCTGACGGGGATAACAATGAGCAGTTCTTC
TRBJ2-2 many TRBV7-8 - CASSPRDTSTGELFF TGTGCCAGCAGCCCCCGGGACACCTCCACCGGGGAGCTGTTTTTT
TRBJ2-7 many TRBV5-1 - CASSPGGGQQYEQYF TGCGCCAGCAGCCCCGGAGGGGGACAGCAATACGAGCAGTACTTC
TRBJ2-5 - TRBV20-1 TRBD2 CSAPGLAAWTQYF TGCAGTGCTCCTGGACTAGCGGCCTGGACCCAGTACTTC
TRBJ2-5 - TRBV29-1 - CSVGRQPNQETQYF TGCAGCGTTGGACGACAGCCCAACCAAGAGACCCAGTACTTC
TRBJ2-7 - TRBV11-3 - CASSLEDYEQYF TGTGCCAGCAGCTTAGAAGATTACGAGCAGTACTTC
TRBJ2-1 many TRBV7-2 TRBD2 CASSARTGTSGRNEQFF TGTGCCAGCAGCGCCCGTACCGGGACTAGCGGGAGAAATGAGCAGTTCTTC
TRBJ2-5 many TRBV20-1 TRBD2 CSATGPGLAGVETQYF TGCAGTGCCACCGGTCCGGGACTAGCAGGGGTAGAGACCCAGTACTTC
TRBJ2-3 many TRBV6-6 - CASSYSQDTQYF TGTGCCAGCAGTTACAGTCAGGATACGCAGTATTTT
TRBJ2-3 - TRBV27 - CASSLTIPTDTQYF TGTGCCAGCAGTTTGACTATCCCCACAGATACGCAGTATTTT
TRBJ2-1 many TRBV6-2/TRBV6-3 TRBD2 CASSVRRESSYNEQFF TGTGCCAGCAGCGTGCGGCGGGAGAGCTCCTACAATGAGCAGTTCTTC
TRBJ2-2 many TRBV5-1 - CASSLGASANTGELFF TGCGCCAGCAGCTTGGGGGCCTCGGCTAACACCGGGGAGCTGTTTTTT
TRBJ2-1 - TRBV7-3 TRBD1 CASSKRAKGTGSYNEQFF TGTGCCAGCAGCAAAAGGGCCAAAGGGACAGGGTCGTACAATGAGCAGTTCTTC
TRBJ2-2 few TRBV25-1 - CASSPQGGANTGELFF TGTGCCAGCAGTCCCCAGGGTGGCGCGAACACCGGGGAGCTGTTTTTT
TRBJ2-3 few TRBV2 - CASADRHTDTQYF TGTGCCAGCGCCGACAGGCACACAGATACGCAGTATTTT
TRBJ1-1 many TRBV18 - CASSPLAEAFF TGTGCCAGCTCACCACTGGCTGAAGCTTTCTTT
TRBJ1-3 many TRBV15 - CATSRATGGSGNTIYF TGTGCCACCAGCAGAGCCACGGGGGGCTCTGGAAACACCATATATTTT
TRBJ1-1 few TRBV28 - CASGRGRGAFF TGTGCCAGCGGCAGGGGTCGTGGAGCTTTCTTT
TRBJ1-1 many TRBV6-1 - CASRGNTEAFF TGTGCCAGCAGGGGGAACACTGAAGCTTTCTTT
TRBJ2-3 - TRBV20-1 TRBD2 CSARRARLAGEGSTDTQYF TGCAGTGCTAGACGGGCCCGACTAGCGGGAGAGGGGAGCACAGATACGCAGTATTTT
TRBJ2-3 - TRBV7-9 TRBD2 CASSSAGGRDTQYF TGTGCCAGCAGTTCCGCGGGAGGGCGTGATACGCAGTATTTT
TRBJ1-2 once TRBV29-1 - CSVQTGRSYGYTF TGCAGCGTCCAGACGGGACGGTCCTATGGCTACACCTTC
TRBJ1-3 - TRBV12-3/TRBV12-4 TRBD1 CASRPDRAGNTIYF TGTGCCAGCAGGCCGGACAGGGCTGGAAACACCATATATTTT
TRBJ2-5 - TRBV29-1 - CSVLGTQETQYF TGCAGCGTTTTGGGGACCCAAGAGACCCAGTACTTC
TRBJ1-2 many TRBV5-1 - CASSLGAGDVRGGYGYTF TGCGCCAGCAGCTTGGGGGCCGGAGACGTAAGAGGGGGTTATGGCTACACCTTC
TRBJ2-2 - TRBV29-1 TRBD1 CSVAGQAVVGAGELFF TGCAGCGTTGCGGGACAGGCAGTGGTTGGAGCCGGGGAGCTGTTTTTT
TRBJ1-2 few TRBV6-1 - CASSEGLGGGYGYTF TGTGCCAGCAGTGAAGGCCTAGGCGGGGGCTATGGCTACACCTTC
TRBJ1-5 few TRBV7-2 - CASSSRGGNSNQPQHF TGTGCCAGCAGCTCCCGGGGGGGGAATAGCAATCAGCCCCAGCATTTT
TRBJ2-1 many TRBV20-1 TRBD2 CSAPTSGGDNEQFF TGCAGTGCCCCGACTAGCGGGGGGGACAATGAGCAGTTCTTC
TRBJ1-1 many TRBV2 - CASSAGQTMNTEAFF TGTGCCAGCAGCGCAGGACAGACCATGAACACTGAAGCTTTCTTT
TRBJ1-5 - TRBV6-1 - CASSPRGISNQPQHF TGTGCCAGCAGCCCCCGGGGGATTAGCAATCAGCCCCAGCATTTT
TRBJ1-1 few TRBV7-9 TRBD1 CASSPNQGAATEAFF TGTGCCAGCAGCCCGAATCAGGGGGCCGCCACTGAAGCTTTCTTT
TRBJ2-2 many TRBV10-3 - CAISDPPGLGELFF TGTGCCATCAGTGACCCTCCCGGACTCGGGGAGCTGTTTTTT
TRBJ2-1 - TRBV2 TRBD1 CASKRETGVGDEQFF TGTGCCAGCAAGAGGGAGACAGGGGTTGGGGATGAGCAGTTCTTC
TRBJ2-1 few TRBV29-1 TRBD2 CSAPRAGGPYNEQFF TGCAGCGCCCCGAGGGCGGGAGGGCCCTACAATGAGCAGTTCTTC
TRBJ2-1 - TRBV11-2 TRBD1 CASSLLTGFWNEQFF TGTGCCAGCAGCTTATTGACAGGGTTCTGGAATGAGCAGTTCTTC
TRBJ2-7 - TRBV4-2 - CASSRPDGAGHEQYF TGTGCCAGCAGCCGGCCGGACGGCGCGGGGCACGAGCAGTACTTC
TRBJ2-1 - TRBV10-3 - CAISGGATGLSSYNEQFF TGTGCCATCAGTGGAGGGGCCACAGGGCTGAGCTCCTACAATGAGCAGTTCTTC
TRBJ2-1 many TRBV28 - CASSFGGSYNEQFF TGTGCCAGCAGTTTCGGGGGCTCCTACAATGAGCAGTTCTTC
TRBJ2-1 few TRBV4-2 - CASSYWGGKEDEQFF TGTGCCAGCTCCTATTGGGGCGGGAAGGAAGATGAGCAGTTCTTC
TRBJ2-5 few TRBV2 - CASSEGDPSAQYF TGTGCCAGCAGTGAAGGTGACCCCTCGGCCCAGTACTTC
TRBJ1-1 - TRBV29-1 - CSVEEVASAEAFF TGCAGCGTTGAAGAAGTGGCGAGCGCTGAAGCTTTCTTT
TRBJ1-5 many TRBV20-1 - CSASRGAGQPQHF TGCAGTGCTAGTCGAGGGGCAGGGCAGCCCCAGCATTTT
TRBJ1-2 - TRBV9 - CASSPTLGADYGYTF TGTGCCAGCAGCCCGACTTTGGGGGCTGACTATGGCTACACCTTC